This T cell receptor beta chain is from a study of vaccination effects on CD4 cells after COVID-19. Study-level results: There was marked clonal contraction among infection- and vaccine-induced clones late after vaccination. Healthy vaccinees' vaccine-induced clones included only 1 of 255 that recognized common cold coronaviruses.

The germline V and J ends were trimmed by 4 bases and 2 bases, with 18 bases remaining between them. The CDR3 sequence is 16 residues long. CDR1 and CDR2 (germline): SGHKS, YYEKEE (reference sequence). Antigen-specific CD4+ T cells were first expanded with viral peptide pools by the ViraFEST assay and only then sequenced. Cells that had been cultured for approximately eleven days were the source of isolated CD4+ T cells. The healthy vaccine recipients, who had no prior SARS-CoV-2 infection, showed negative nucleocapsid antibodies. PBMC cultures contained 1.8 million or so cells per well, approximately 11 IU/ml IL-2 and approximately 9.4 ug/ml peptides. IL-2 medium supplanted half the medium on days 3 and 7. This table comes from immunoSEQ multiplex PCR, and its TCRdb copy is limited to in-frame clones, with some not included. The data hold 25,000 or so clones, with roughly 73% observed a single time.

In the case of this clone: Its antigen is as yet unknown.

The chain carries TRBV5-5 and TRBJ1-1; D is undetermined. The receptor was derived from a human donor who received a COVID-19 vaccine. Specimen: CD4+ T cells from PBMCs cultured with SARS-CoV-2 spike peptides, collected before COVID-19 vaccination. Here the CDR3 reads CASSKPMGGENTEAFF. The CDR3 DNA follows: TGTGCCAGCAGCAAACCTATGGGTGGGGAAAACACTGAAGCTTTCTTT.